The T cell receptor (beta chain) under discussion was sequenced for a study of T cell repertoires in cytomegalovirus infection. The overall study: Evidence of both CMV infection and a matching HLA type came from public TCR beta signatures. Overall study findings and caveats: Summed frequency of public TCR beta families distinguished CMV carriers with the relevant HLA.

This clonotype was counted at least ten times. Its target is not known. MiXCR was run by TCRdb on the reads, yielding one entry per CDR3 protein. Counted here are a few hundred thousand distinct CDR3 sequences, roughly 13% occurring once; the ten biggest clones make up about 8.7%. Sequencing was performed on PBMCs. The sequence was collected from a human donor in good health (CMV status not recorded). Some clones in this sample may be carry-over from other donors' samples.

CDR3 coding DNA: TGTGCCAGCAGCCCGGCGAGGCGGGACAAAGAGACCCAGTACTTC. Protein sequence: CASSPARRDKETQYF. The rearrangement links TRBV5-6 to TRBJ2-5; D assignment may be TRBD1 or TRBD2 (6 bases each). The CDR3 is made up of 15 amino acids. Germline assignment: CDR1 SGHDT and CDR2 YYEEEE. With 4 bases removed from V and 3 bases from J, the gap between germline ends came to 16 bases.